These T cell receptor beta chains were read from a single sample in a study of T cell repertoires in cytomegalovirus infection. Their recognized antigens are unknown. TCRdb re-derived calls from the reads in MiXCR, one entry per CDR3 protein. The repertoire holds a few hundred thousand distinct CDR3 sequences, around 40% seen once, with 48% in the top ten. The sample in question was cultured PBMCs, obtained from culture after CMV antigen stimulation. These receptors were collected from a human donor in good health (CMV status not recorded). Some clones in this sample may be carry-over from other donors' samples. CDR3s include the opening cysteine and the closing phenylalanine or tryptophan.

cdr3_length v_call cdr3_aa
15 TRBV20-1 CSAQRDSYHGDTQYF
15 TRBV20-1 CSARDQTSGSDTQYF
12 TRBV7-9 CASSPTGGEAFF
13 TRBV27 CASRHTENTEAFF
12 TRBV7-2 CASSRRAGEAFF
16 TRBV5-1 CASSLESGGGTDTQYF
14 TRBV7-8 CASSPLVGANVLTF
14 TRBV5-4 CASSSGQNTDTQYF
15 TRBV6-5 CASSYWAGVGGELFF
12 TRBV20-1 CSATDRDSPLHF
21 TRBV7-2 CASSLVGASGGGLINTDTQYF
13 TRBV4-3 CASSQVHRTPLHF
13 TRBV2 CATHKARRETQYF
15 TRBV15 CATSRGEQGWDGYTF
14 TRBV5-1 CASSLDASSLEEYF
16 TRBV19 CASTRTGTPNTGELFF
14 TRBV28 CASRTGQGRDGYTF
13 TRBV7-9 CASSPTQRNTIYF
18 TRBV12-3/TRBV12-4 CASRLGQLLGHSYNEQFF
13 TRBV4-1 CASSRPREYEAFF
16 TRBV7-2 CASSLVWRERSDTQYF
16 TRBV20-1 CSARDGTGPKNEKLFF